The source of this T cell receptor (beta chain) is a study of a mutant IDH1 vaccine in newly diagnosed glioma. Per the germline V gene, CDR1 is SQVTM and CDR2 is ANQGSEA. The CDR3 contains 12 residues. V dropped 7 bases and J dropped 6 bases, with 16 bases sitting between them. The time point here: week 11, during vaccination. One vaccine dose held 300 ug of mutant IDH1 20-mer peptide and came with topical imiquimod. This clone came up once. Its antigen is not identified. Method: immunoSEQ multiplex PCR; TCRdb's copy keeps in-frame clones and lacks some. Here the sample spans 35,000 or so clones, 75% to 85% being singletons.

The chain recombines TRBV29-1 with TRBJ2-7; either TRBD1 or TRBD2 may fit D (6 bases each). This specimen consisted of peripheral blood mononuclear cells (PBMCs), obtained from a glioma patient whose treatment included an IDH1 peptide vaccine. The TCR was taken from a woman younger than 45 with glioma. Some clones in this sample may be carry-over from other donors' samples. The CDR3 loop is CSATLWGAEQYF. CDR3 in DNA: TGCAGCGCCACCCTTTGGGGGGCCGAGCAGTACTTC.